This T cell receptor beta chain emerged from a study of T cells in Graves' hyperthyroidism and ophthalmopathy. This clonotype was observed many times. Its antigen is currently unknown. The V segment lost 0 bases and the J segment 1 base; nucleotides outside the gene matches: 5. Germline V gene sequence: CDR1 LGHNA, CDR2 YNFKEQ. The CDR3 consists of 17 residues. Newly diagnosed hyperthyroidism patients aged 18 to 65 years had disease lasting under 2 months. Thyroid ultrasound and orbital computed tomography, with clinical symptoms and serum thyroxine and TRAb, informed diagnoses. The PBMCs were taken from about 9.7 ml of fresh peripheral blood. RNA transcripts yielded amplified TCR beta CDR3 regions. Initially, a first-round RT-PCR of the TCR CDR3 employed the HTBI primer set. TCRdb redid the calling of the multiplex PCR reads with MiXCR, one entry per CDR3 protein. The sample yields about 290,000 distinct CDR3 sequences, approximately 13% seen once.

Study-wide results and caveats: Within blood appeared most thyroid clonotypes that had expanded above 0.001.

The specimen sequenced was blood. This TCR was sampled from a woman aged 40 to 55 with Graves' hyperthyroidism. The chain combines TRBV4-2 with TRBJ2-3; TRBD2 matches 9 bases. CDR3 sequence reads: CASSQEGRTSGTDTQYF. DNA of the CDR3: TGTGCCAGCAGCCAAGAAGGGAGGACTAGCGGCACAGATACGCAGTATTTT.